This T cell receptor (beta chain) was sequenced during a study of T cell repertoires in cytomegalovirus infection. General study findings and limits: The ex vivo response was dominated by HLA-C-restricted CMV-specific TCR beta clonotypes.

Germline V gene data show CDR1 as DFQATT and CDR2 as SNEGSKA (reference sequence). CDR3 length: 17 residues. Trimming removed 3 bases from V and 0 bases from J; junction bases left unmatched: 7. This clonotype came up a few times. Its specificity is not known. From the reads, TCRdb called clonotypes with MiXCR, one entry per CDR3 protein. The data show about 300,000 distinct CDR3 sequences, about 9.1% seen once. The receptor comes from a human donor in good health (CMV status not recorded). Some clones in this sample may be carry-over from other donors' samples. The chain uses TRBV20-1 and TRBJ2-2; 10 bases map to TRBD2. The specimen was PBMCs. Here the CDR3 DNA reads TGCAGTGCTAGGGGGGATAGCGGGGGGACGAACACCGGGGAGCTGTTTTTT. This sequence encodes CSARGDSGGTNTGELFF.